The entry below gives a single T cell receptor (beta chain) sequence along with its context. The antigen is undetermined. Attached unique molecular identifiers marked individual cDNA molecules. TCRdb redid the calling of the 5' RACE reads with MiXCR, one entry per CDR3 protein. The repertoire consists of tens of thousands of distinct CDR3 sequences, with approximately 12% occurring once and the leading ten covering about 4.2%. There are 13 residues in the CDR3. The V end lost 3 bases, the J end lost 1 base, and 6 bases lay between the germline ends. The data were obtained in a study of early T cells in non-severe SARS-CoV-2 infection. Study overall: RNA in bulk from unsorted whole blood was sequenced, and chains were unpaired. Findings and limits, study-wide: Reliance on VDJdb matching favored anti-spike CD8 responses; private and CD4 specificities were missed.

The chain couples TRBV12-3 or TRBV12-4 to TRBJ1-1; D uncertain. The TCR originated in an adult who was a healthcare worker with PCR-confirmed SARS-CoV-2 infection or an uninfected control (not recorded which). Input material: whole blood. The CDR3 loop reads CASSFGENTEAFF. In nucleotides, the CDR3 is TGTGCCAGCAGTTTTGGGGAGAACACTGAAGCTTTCTTT.